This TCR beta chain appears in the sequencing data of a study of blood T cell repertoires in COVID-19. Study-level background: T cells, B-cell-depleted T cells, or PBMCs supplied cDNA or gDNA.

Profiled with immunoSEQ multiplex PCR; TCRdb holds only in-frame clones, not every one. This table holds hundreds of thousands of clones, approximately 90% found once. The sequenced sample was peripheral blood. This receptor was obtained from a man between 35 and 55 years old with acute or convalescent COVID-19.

The CDR3 protein is CAWTRAGGNEQFF. In nucleotides, the CDR3 is TGTGCCTGGACGCGAGCGGGAGGGAATGAGCAGTTCTTC. The V call is TRBV30, the J call TRBJ2-1; TRBD2 aligns across 10 bases. J lost 7 bases, V lost 4 bases, and 4 bases had no gene match. CDR1 and CDR2 from the germline V gene are GTSNPN and SVGIG (reference sequence). The CDR3 loop spans 13 amino acids. Full variable domain (outside the CDR3, taken from reference TRBV30 and TRBJ2-1): SQTIHQWPATLVQPVGSPLSLECTVEGTSNPNLYWYRQAAGRGLQLLFYSVGIGQISSEVPQNLSASRPQDRQFILSSKKLLLSDSGFYLCAWTRAGGNEQFFGPGTRLTVL.